This T cell receptor beta chain was obtained from a study of cytomegalovirus exposure and HLA in healthy donors. The primer mix had 60 Vbeta and 13 Jbeta primers. Sequenced by immunoSEQ multiplex PCR; TCRdb stores in-frame clones only, minus some. This repertoire shows more than 110,000 clones, 77% found once; its top ten account for about 4%. Comment on this clone: Its target is not known.

Study-wide results and limits: Sequencing likely generated an artifact that appeared as a cluster of highly shared sequence variants. Rarity held for most TCR sequences, but there were some public TCRs that occurred in many donors. Per a prior analysis, the majority of TCR beta V segments were productive roughly 90% or roughly 30% of the time.

This receptor was identified in a male donor in good health and CMV-seronegative. Sequencing used PBMCs.

CDR3 sequence: CASSLLRGRVQPQHF. CDR3 coding DNA: TGTGCCAGTAGTCTTCTTCGGGGGAGGGTTCAGCCCCAGCATTTT. The rearrangement uses TRBV19 and TRBJ1-5; D may be TRBD1 (5 bases). The CDR3 spans 15 residues. Germline V gene data show CDR1 as LNHDA and CDR2 as SQIVND (reference sequence). Trimming left V 5 bases short and J 6 bases short, with 17 bases between.